Presented here are 32 T cell receptor beta chains from one specimen sequenced in a study of lymphopenia after photon versus proton radiotherapy. TCRdb keeps only in-frame clones here, not all; method: immunoSEQ multiplex PCR. Of 15,000 to 20,000 clones listed, roughly 88% were seen once; the top ten hold 20% to 25%. The sequences come from peripheral blood, collected from a patient treated with proton-based radiotherapy. These receptors originate from a man in his 70s with pancreatic cancer.

The rearrangement joins TRBV10-2 to TRBJ2-1, with 9 bases matching TRBD2. This CDR3 comprises 15 residues. The V gene's germline CDR1 is WSHSY and CDR2 SAAADI. V lost 5 bases to trimming and J lost 12 bases; unmatched junction nucleotides: 14. This CDR3 is CASSPGGAGGPGQFF. CDR3 nucleotides: TGCGCCAGCAGTCCCGGTGGGGCGGGAGGGCCGGGGCAGTTCTTC.

The chain is built from TRBV6-6 and TRBJ1-5; TRBD1 matches at 7 bases. The CDR3 runs 14 residues. The J segment lost 9 bases and the V segment lost 5 bases, leaving 10 bases of the junction unmatched. From germline, CDR1 is MNHNY and CDR2 SVGAGI (reference sequence). The CDR3 sequence: CASSTGTALGPQHF. Here the CDR3 DNA reads TGTGCCAGCAGTACCGGGACAGCCCTAGGGCCCCAGCATTTT.

This rearrangement joins TRBV27 to TRBJ2-3, with D perhaps being TRBD1 or TRBD2 (5 bases each). V was pared by 3 bases and J by 1 base, with 20 bases between. CDR1 and CDR2 from the germline V gene are MNHEY and SMNVEV (reference sequence). The CDR3 contains 18 residues. CDR3 loop: CASSLVRRGVSRTDTQYF. In DNA form, the CDR3 reads TGTGCCAGCAGTTTGGTGAGGCGAGGGGTCTCCCGCACAGATACGCAGTATTTT.

V gene TRBV28 combines with J gene TRBJ2-2; D is unresolved. V dropped 3 bases and J dropped 4 bases, with 9 bases sitting between them. The length of the CDR3 is 14 residues. Looked up from germline, CDR1 is MDHEN and CDR2 is SYDVKM. Written as DNA, the CDR3 is TGTGCCAGCAGTTTCACACACCCCACCGGGGAGCTGTTTTTT. Its translation: CASSFTHPTGELFF.

CDR3 sequence reads: CASRRTDMNTEAFF. The CDR3 DNA follows: TGTGCCAGCAGGCGGACAGACATGAACACTGAAGCTTTCTTT. The rearrangement joins TRBV6-1 to TRBJ1-1, with a weak D call TRBD1 (6 bases). The CDR3 runs to 14 residues. CDR1 is MNHNS, CDR2 SASEGT, per germline. V lost 6 bases and J lost 0, with 11 bases in between.

The gene calls are TRBV7-2 and TRBJ2-5; TRBD1 aligns across 10 bases. CDR1 and CDR2 (germline): SGHTA, FQGNSA. With 5 bases clipped from V and 1 base from J, the junction kept 4 bases outside the gene matches. This CDR3 is built from 15 residues. CDR3 in amino acids: CASSGRQGAQETQYF. In DNA, the CDR3 is TGTGCCAGCAGCGGACGACAGGGGGCCCAAGAGACCCAGTACTTC.

This chain uses TRBV7-9 with TRBJ1-3, with a tentative D call TRBD1 (5 bases). Germline values: CDR1 SEHNR, CDR2 FQNEAQ (reference sequence). The CDR3 contains 14 residues. Trimming took 7 bases from V and 4 from J, leaving 14 bases between them. The CDR3 here is CASTSGAIGNTIYF. The CDR3 DNA reads as TGTGCCAGCACCTCCGGGGCGATAGGAAACACCATATATTTT.

The chain joins TRBV5-4 to TRBJ2-7; 9 bases align to TRBD2. After removal of 2 bases from V and 4 bases from J, the junction contained 7 bases not matched to a gene. CDR3 size: 15 residues. CDR1 is SGHNT and CDR2 is YYREEE in the germline V gene (reference sequence). The CDR3 nucleotides read TGTGCCAGCAGCTTAAGTGCGGGGGGGGGATACGAGCAGTACTTC. As protein: CASSLSAGGGYEQYF.

This chain uses TRBV11-2 with TRBJ1-5, with D possibly being TRBD1 (5 bases). CDR1 is SGHAT, CDR2 FQNNGV, per germline. Trimming cost V 3 bases and J 5 bases, with 14 bases left between them. The CDR3 spans 15 residues. CDR3 DNA sequence: TGTGCCAGCAGCTTGGGCTGGGGGTTTGATCAGCCCCAGCATTTT. Translation gives CASSLGWGFDQPQHF.

The J gene is TRBJ1-1, the V gene TRBV7-9; D gene ambiguous. The CDR3 is 14 amino acids. Trimming shortened V by 8 bases and J by 3 bases, and 16 bases separated the two germline ends. Germline-derived CDR1 and CDR2 are SEHNR and FQNEAQ (reference sequence). The CDR3 loop reads CASLDWGADTEAFF. The CDR3 nucleotides read TGTGCCAGCTTGGACTGGGGTGCGGACACTGAAGCTTTCTTT.

This chain links TRBV9 with TRBJ2-1; the D is unclear. Germline V gene data show CDR1 as SGDLS and CDR2 as YYNGEE. The length of the CDR3 is 13 residues. The V end lost 2 bases, the J end lost 8 bases, and 11 bases lay between the germline ends. CDR3 sequence (DNA): TGTGCCAGCAGCGTGGGTCACGGCGATGAGCAGTTCTTC. Translation: CASSVGHGDEQFF.

CDR3 sequence reads: CASSDSLAGVDTQYF. The CDR3 DNA follows: TGTGCCAGCAGTGACTCTCTAGCGGGAGTGGATACGCAGTATTTT. This sequence joins TRBV6-4 and TRBJ2-3, with 10 bases matching TRBD2. Germline CDR1 MRHNA, CDR2 SNTAGT. The CDR3 contains 15 residues. V dropped 0 bases and J dropped 6; count of bases not matched to a gene: 3.

This clone appeared a single time. The chain couples TRBV30 to TRBJ1-3; D is unresolved. V was trimmed by 5 bases and J by 0 bases, leaving 8 bases between them. CDR1 and CDR2 (germline): GTSNPN, SVGIG (reference sequence). The CDR3 runs to 13 residues. This CDR3 reads CAWSQSSGNTIYF. The CDR3 nucleotides are TGTGCCTGGTCTCAGAGCTCTGGAAACACCATATATTTT.

This chain joins TRBV30 and TRBJ2-6, with D possibly TRBD2 on 6 matching bases. V was clipped by 3 bases and J by 0 bases, with 9 bases between them. CDR1 is GTSNPN, CDR2 SVGIG, per germline (reference sequence). This CDR3 contains 15 residues. The DNA of the CDR3 is TGTGCCTGGAGCGCCGGGAGCTCTGGGGCCAACGTCCTGACTTTC. This translates into CAWSAGSSGANVLTF.

This chain links TRBV19 with TRBJ2-3; D is uncertain. CDR1 is LNHDA, CDR2 SQIVND, per germline (reference sequence). V lost 4 bases to trimming and J lost 3 bases, with 11 bases between them. This CDR3 has 14 amino acids. This chain's CDR3 is CASSKASRTDTQYF. CDR3 DNA sequence: TGTGCCAGTAGTAAGGCTAGTCGTACAGATACGCAGTATTTT.

V gene TRBV30 combines with J gene TRBJ1-1, with TRBD1 identical over 8 bases. In germline, CDR1 is GTSNPN, CDR2 SVGIG (reference sequence). CDR3 length: 16 residues. The J segment lost 1 base and the V segment lost 2 bases, leaving 9 bases of the junction unmatched. The DNA of the CDR3 is TGTGCCTGGAGTCAAACTATCGGACAGGGGAACACTGAAGCTTTCTTT. It yields the protein CAWSQTIGQGNTEAFF.

The rearrangement uses TRBV7-2 and TRBJ2-7; D gene unclear. V was clipped by 3 bases and J by 5 bases, with 17 bases between them. The CDR3 loop spans 15 amino acids. Germline loops: CDR1 SGHTA, CDR2 FQGNSA. The CDR3 coding sequence is TGTGCCAGCAGCTTCCCCCTCGGTGGAGTCGACGAGCAGTACTTC. It specifies CASSFPLGGVDEQYF. Full variable domain (outside the CDR3, taken from reference TRBV7-2 and TRBJ2-7): GAGVSQSPSNKVTEKGKDVELRCDPISGHTALYWYRQSLGQGLEFLIYFQGNSAPDKSGLPSDRFSAERTGGSVSTLTIQRTQQEDSAVYLCASSFPLGGVDEQYFGPGTRLTVT.

This clone was seen a handful of times. The gene calls are TRBV11-2 and TRBJ2-1; 11 bases line up with TRBD1. V was pared by 2 bases and J by 1 base, with 7 bases of the junction left unmatched. CDR1 and CDR2 (germline): SGHAT, FQNNGV. This CDR3 region has 18 residues. CDR3 sequence (DNA): TGTGCCAGCAGCTTAATTTTCGGGACAGGGGGTTCCTACAATGAGCAGTTCTTC. Protein product: CASSLIFGTGGSYNEQFF.

This rearrangement joins TRBV27 to TRBJ1-5; D is ambiguous. Between the trimmed V and J ends, which lost 2 bases and 5 bases, there was a span of 16 bases. The CDR3 is 16 amino acids. Germline loops: CDR1 MNHEY, CDR2 SMNVEV (reference sequence). The CDR3 DNA reads TGTGCCAGCAGTTTAAGCCCCGTCCTCCGAGATCAGCCCCAGCATTTT. Translation: CASSLSPVLRDQPQHF.

This chain joins TRBV6-5 and TRBJ2-7, with 11 nucleotides matching TRBD2. This CDR3 spans 15 amino acids. Germline lookup yields CDR1 MNHEY and CDR2 SVGAGI. The junction had 8 bases not matched to a gene; V was cut back by 6 bases and J by 4 bases. CDR3 DNA sequence: TGTGCCAGCAGGGTTCCACTAGCGGGGGCATACGAGCAGTACTTC. It encodes CASRVPLAGAYEQYF.

A single count supports this clone. This chain joins TRBV5-6 and TRBJ1-1, with a tentative D call TRBD1 (6 bases). Trimming cost V 4 bases and J 0 bases, with 10 bases left between them. The CDR3 covers 14 residues. Germline lookup yields CDR1 SGHDT and CDR2 YYEEEE. CDR3 coding DNA: TGTGCCAGCAGCCAAGGACAGCTGAACACTGAAGCTTTCTTT. Amino acid sequence: CASSQGQLNTEAFF.

J is TRBJ1-3 and V is TRBV30, with a tentative D call TRBD1 (6 bases). V was trimmed by 2 bases and J by 16 bases, leaving 24 bases between them. The length of the CDR3 is 14 residues. Looked up from germline, CDR1 is GTSNPN and CDR2 is SVGIG (reference sequence). Here the CDR3 DNA reads TGTGCCTGGAGTACCCCTCCTTCTTCAGGACAGAGTTATTTT. It yields the protein CAWSTPPSSGQSYF.

The chain links TRBV5-8 to TRBJ1-4; 8 bases agree with TRBD1. The germline V gene encodes CDR1 SGHTS and CDR2 YDEGEE. With 4 bases clipped from V and 7 bases from J, the junction kept 9 bases outside the gene matches. CDR3 size: 15 residues. DNA of the CDR3: TGTGCCAGCAGCATGAACAGGGGGATCGGTGAAAAACTGTTTTTT. It specifies CASSMNRGIGEKLFF. Variable domain in full (rest from reference TRBV5-8 and TRBJ1-4): EAGVTQSPTHLIKTRGQQATLRCSPISGHTSVYWYQQALGLGLQFLLWYDEGEERNRGNFPPRFSGRQFPNYSSELNVNALELEDSALYLCASSMNRGIGEKLFFGSGTQLSVL.

This sequence joins TRBV2 and TRBJ2-2; 10 bases agree with TRBD2. V lost 11 bases, J lost 3 bases, and 9 bases stayed unmatched. Germline CDR1 SNHLY, CDR2 FYNNEI. The CDR3 consists of 15 residues. The CDR3 region is CAGTGTSVDTGELFF. CDR3 nucleotides: TGTGCCGGGACCGGGACTAGCGTTGACACCGGGGAGCTGTTTTTT.

The V call is TRBV10-3, the J call TRBJ1-5; TRBD1 might be the D (5 bases). Per germline, CDR1 ENHRY and CDR2 SYGVKD. The ends were cut back, 2 bases at V and 3 bases at J, with 8 bases in the middle. This CDR3 contains 14 residues. The CDR3 nucleotides are TGTGCCATCAGTGAGCAGGGTCCCAATCAGCCCCAGCATTTT. Its translation: CAISEQGPNQPQHF.

The rearrangement joins TRBV6-6 to TRBJ2-1, with D possibly being TRBD2 (6 bases). The CDR3 length is 11 residues. Germline CDR1 and CDR2: MNHNY and SVGAGI (reference sequence). Trimming took 6 bases from V and 10 from J, leaving 10 bases between them. CDR3 nucleotide sequence: TGTGCCAGCAGAGTTCTAGCGGAGCAGTTCTTC. Encoded protein: CASRVLAEQFF.

This chain connects TRBV12-5 to TRBJ1-6, with 7 bases that match TRBD1. The CDR3 extends over 16 amino acids. The trim removed 6 bases at V and 5 bases at J, leaving 10 bases unmatched. Germline values: CDR1 LGHNT, CDR2 FRNRAP. CDR3 in amino acids: CASGSKWDRDNSPLHF. In DNA, the CDR3 is TGTGCTAGTGGCTCCAAGTGGGACAGAGATAATTCACCCCTCCACTTT.

This chain joins TRBV27 and TRBJ2-1, with 9 nucleotides matching TRBD1. CDR1 and CDR2 from the germline V gene are MNHEY and SMNVEV (reference sequence). The CDR3 extends over 20 amino acids. V trimming: 2 bases; J trimming: 9 bases; junction bases outside the gene matches: 23. For the CDR3, the DNA is TGTGCCAGCAGTTTAAGAAGTATTCCGGGACAGGGAGCATCGTTGGGTGAGCAGTTCTTC. It encodes CASSLRSIPGQGASLGEQFF.

The rearrangement joins TRBV7-2 to TRBJ1-6; D unresolved. The CDR3 extends over 14 amino acids. V lost 5 bases, J lost 8 bases, and 13 bases lay in between. The germline V gene encodes CDR1 SGHTA and CDR2 FQGNSA. The CDR3 region is CASSRGGWDSPLHF. The DNA for the CDR3 is TGTGCCAGCAGCCGGGGAGGGTGGGATTCACCCCTCCACTTT.

This chain connects TRBV18 to TRBJ1-1, with unresolved D. V gave up 1 base and J gave up 11 bases, with 20 bases separating them. This CDR3 has 15 residues. Germline CDR1 and CDR2: KGHSH and LQKENI. The CDR3 loop is CASSPQDGLPSGAFF. For the CDR3, the DNA is TGTGCCAGCTCACCACAAGACGGACTTCCCTCTGGGGCTTTCTTT. Full variable domain (outside the CDR3, taken from reference TRBV18 and TRBJ1-1): NAGVMQNPRHLVRRRGQEARLRCSPMKGHSHVYWYRQLPEEGLKFMVYLQKENIIDESGMPKERFSAEFPKEGPSILRIQQVVRGDSAAYFCASSPQDGLPSGAFFGQGTRLTVV.

This rearrangement joins TRBV6-1 to TRBJ2-3; D remains unclear. The germline V gene encodes CDR1 MNHNS and CDR2 SASEGT. V shed 3 bases and J shed 0 bases, with 16 bases lying between them. The CDR3 has 17 residues. CDR3 sequence reads: CASSDAYRTTSTDTQYF. As DNA, the CDR3 is TGTGCCAGCAGTGACGCTTACAGAACCACTAGCACAGATACGCAGTATTTT.

The CDR3 bases are TGTGCCAGCAGCGTAGCGGGACAGGGCTACTCTGGAAACACCATATATTTT. This codes for CASSVAGQGYSGNTIYF. This rearrangement joins TRBV9 to TRBJ1-3; TRBD1 aligns across 9 bases. The CDR3 runs to 17 residues. CDR1 SGDLS and CDR2 YYNGEE come from the germline V gene. Germline trimming cut 0 bases from V and 0 bases from J; bases unmatched to any gene: 4.